The present T cell receptor (beta chain) was sequenced within a study of control samples from healthy donors and cancer patients. This clone was seen only once. CDR1 and CDR2 from the germline V gene are MNHEY and SVGAGI. Trimming at V came to 5 bases and at J to 9 bases, leaving 4 bases not matched to a gene. The CDR3 runs 12 residues. Libraries were prepared by immunoSEQ multiplex PCR; TCRdb keeps only in-frame clonotypes and omits some of them. This sample yields around 20,000 clones, of which about four fifths are seen a single time; around 26% belongs to the top ten. Sequencing was performed on PBMCs. This TCR came from an elderly man with head and neck cancer. This chain connects TRBV6-5 to TRBJ1-1; 9 bases are a match to TRBD1. CDR3 DNA: TGTGCCAGCAGTATAACAGGGGGCAAAGCTTTCTTT. Translated, it gives CASSITGGKAFF.